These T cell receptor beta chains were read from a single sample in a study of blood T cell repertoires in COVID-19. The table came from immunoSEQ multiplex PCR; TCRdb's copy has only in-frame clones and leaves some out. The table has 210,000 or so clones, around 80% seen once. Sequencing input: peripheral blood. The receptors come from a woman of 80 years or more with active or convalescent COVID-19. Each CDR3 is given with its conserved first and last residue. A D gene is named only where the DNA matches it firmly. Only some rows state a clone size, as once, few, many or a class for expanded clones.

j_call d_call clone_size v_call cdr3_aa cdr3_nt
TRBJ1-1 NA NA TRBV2 CASSENRIVWAFF TGTGCCAGCAGTGAAAACAGGATTGTATGGGCTTTCTTT
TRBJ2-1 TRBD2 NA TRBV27 CASSRGGGYNEQFF TGTGCCAGCAGTCGAGGCGGGGGGTACAATGAGCAGTTCTTC
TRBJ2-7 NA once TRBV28 CASSWGLSSYEQYF TGTGCCAGCAGTTGGGGACTTAGCTCCTACGAGCAGTACTTC
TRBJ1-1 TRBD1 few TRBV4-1 CASSPGQGAWTEAFF TGCGCCAGCAGCCCGGGACAGGGGGCTTGGACTGAAGCTTTCTTT
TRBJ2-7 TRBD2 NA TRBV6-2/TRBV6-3 CASSYPGLAGVEQYF TGTGCCAGCAGTTACCCGGGACTAGCGGGGGTCGAGCAGTACTTC
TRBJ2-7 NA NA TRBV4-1 CASSQDHGYEQYF TGCGCCAGCAGCCAAGATCACGGGTACGAGCAGTACTTC
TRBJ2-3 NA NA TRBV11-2 CASSLDPGSTDTQYF TGTGCCAGCAGCTTAGACCCGGGAAGCACAGATACGCAGTATTTT
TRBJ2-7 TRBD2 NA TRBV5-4 CASSLAGRNSYEQYF TGTGCCAGCAGCCTAGCGGGCAGAAACTCCTACGAGCAGTACTTC
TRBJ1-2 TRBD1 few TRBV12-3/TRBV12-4 CASRPTGGYGYTF TGTGCCAGCAGACCTACAGGGGGCTATGGCTACACCTTC
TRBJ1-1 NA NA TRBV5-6 CASSPGGRGVLNTEAFF TGTGCCAGCAGCCCGGGGGGCAGGGGTGTATTGAACACTGAAGCTTTCTTT
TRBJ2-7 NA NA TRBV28 CASSFSTLRDISSYEQYF TGTGCCAGCAGTTTTTCAACTTTAAGGGACATCTCATCCTACGAGCAGTACTTC
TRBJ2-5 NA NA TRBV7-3 CASSLSDFETQYF TGTGCCAGCAGCTTATCGGACTTTGAGACCCAGTACTTC
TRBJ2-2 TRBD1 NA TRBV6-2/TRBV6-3 CASSYPDRAGTGELFF TGTGCCAGCAGTTACCCAGACAGGGCCGGGACCGGGGAGCTGTTTTTT
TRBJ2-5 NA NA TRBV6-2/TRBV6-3 CASSYSQGLIQETQYF TGTGCCAGCAGTTACTCTCAGGGGCTTATACAAGAGACCCAGTACTTC
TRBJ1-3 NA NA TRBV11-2 CASSPGGRGNTIYF TGTGCCAGCAGCCCGGGAGGGAGGGGAAACACCATATATTTT
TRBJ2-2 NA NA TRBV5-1 CASSLAQGHTGELFF TGCGCCAGCAGCTTGGCCCAGGGTCACACCGGGGAGCTGTTTTTT
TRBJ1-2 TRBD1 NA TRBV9 CASSLSPSQGAGDGYTF TGTGCCAGCAGCCTTAGCCCATCACAGGGGGCCGGGGATGGCTACACCTTC
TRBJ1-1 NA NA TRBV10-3 CAISIDRNTEAFF TGTGCCATCAGTATAGACAGGAACACTGAAGCTTTCTTT